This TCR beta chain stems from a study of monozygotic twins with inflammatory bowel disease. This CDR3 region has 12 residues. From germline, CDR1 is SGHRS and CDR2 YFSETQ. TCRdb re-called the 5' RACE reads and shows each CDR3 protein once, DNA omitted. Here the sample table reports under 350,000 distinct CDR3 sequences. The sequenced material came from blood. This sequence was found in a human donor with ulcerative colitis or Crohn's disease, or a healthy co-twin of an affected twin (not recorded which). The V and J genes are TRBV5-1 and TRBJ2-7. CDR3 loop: CASSTDYYEQYF.